This T cell receptor beta chain was captured by sequencing in a study of cytomegalovirus exposure and HLA in healthy donors. Study overall: Of all 400 or so donors who were genotyped, 81% belonged to the Caucasian-associated ancestry cluster.

Vbeta (60) and Jbeta (13) primers were used in the PCR. How the authors handled the data: In a later analysis, some 80 million unique TCR beta chains included roughly 11 million shared by two or more donors. The method was immunoSEQ multiplex PCR; TCRdb's version includes in-frame clones alone and lacks a portion of them. The V and J calls and clone size come from that table; D and trimming were worked out from the DNA. This repertoire shows about 200,000 clones, roughly 79% found once; its top ten account for 1.5% to 2%. Of note for this clone: What it binds is not known.

The V and J ends lost 6 bases and 5 bases respectively, with 14 bases between them. Looked up from germline, CDR1 is SEHNR and CDR2 is FQNEAQ (reference sequence). The CDR3 totals 14 residues. Study findings and constraints: In an earlier analysis, about 87% or about 30%: the productive usage of most TCR beta V segments. TCR beta chains associated with HLA were, in a later analysis, more clonally expanded than equally common others.

The sequence was obtained from a male donor in good health and CMV-seronegative. This chain links TRBV7-9 with TRBJ2-1; possibly TRBD1 for D (5 bases). The sample taken for sequencing was PBMCs. The CDR3 DNA reads as TGTGCCAGCAGACGACAGTACCAGGACAATGAGCAGTTCTTC. Amino acid sequence: CASRRQYQDNEQFF. Full variable domain (remainder filled in from reference TRBV7-9 and TRBJ2-1): DTGVSQNPRHKITKRGQNVTFRCDPISEHNRLYWYRQTLGQGPEFLTYFQNEAQLEKSRLLSDRFSAERPKGSFSTLEIQRTEQGDSAMYLCASRRQYQDNEQFFGPGTRLTVL.